The next 29 T cell receptor beta chains were all read from a single sample in a study of technical replicates of blood from a handful of donors. Sequenced by immunoSEQ multiplex PCR; TCRdb stores in-frame clones only, minus some. The data show tens of thousands of clones, with 93% seen just once and about 4% held by the top ten. Sample: PBMCs. The receptors were sampled from a human donor in good health. Some clones in this sample may be carry-over from other donors' samples.

The V gene is TRBV7-9, the J gene TRBJ1-2, with TRBD1 matching 12 bases. The CDR3 is 17 residues long. Trimming took 2 bases from V and 7 from J; bases not matched to a gene: 11. The germline V gene has CDR1 SEHNR and CDR2 FQNEAQ (reference sequence). The CDR3 protein is CASSLYKGTGGKVGYTF. For the CDR3, the DNA is TGTGCCAGCAGCTTATACAAGGGGACAGGGGGCAAGGTTGGCTACACCTTC.

This chain joins TRBV7-2 and TRBJ2-1; 7 positions match TRBD1. This CDR3 contains 15 residues. V dropped 5 bases and J dropped 0; count of bases not matched to a gene: 4. Germline-derived CDR1 and CDR2 are SGHTA and FQGNSA. As DNA, the CDR3 is TGTGCCAGCAGCGACTGGGACAGCTCCTACAATGAGCAGTTCTTC. Translation gives CASSDWDSSYNEQFF.

The chain carries TRBV18 and TRBJ2-7; tentative D call: TRBD1 (5 bases). Trimming shortened V by 3 bases and J by 6 bases, and 15 bases separated the two germline ends. Germline V gene lookup returns CDR1 KGHSH and CDR2 LQKENI. This CDR3 contains 14 residues. The CDR3 DNA is TGTGCCAGCTCACCTAATCCAGGGCTCTCCGAGCAGTACTTC. Translated: CASSPNPGLSEQYF.

This chain connects TRBV5-6 to TRBJ2-1; 7 bases agree with TRBD2. The CDR3 length is 15 residues. The trim removed 2 bases at V and 3 bases at J, leaving 5 bases unmatched. The germline V gene has CDR1 SGHDT and CDR2 YYEEEE. The CDR3 sequence: CASSFASGYYNEQFF. The CDR3 region has the DNA TGTGCCAGCAGCTTCGCTAGCGGATACTACAATGAGCAGTTCTTC.

The gene calls are TRBV2 and TRBJ2-3; D uncertain. Germline CDR1 and CDR2: SNHLY and FYNNEI. V lost 6 bases to trimming and J lost 0 bases, with 4 bases between them. The CDR3 contains 12 residues. The CDR3 DNA sequence: TGTGCCAGCAGCGTTAGCACAGATACGCAGTATTTT. Its protein is CASSVSTDTQYF. The complete variable domain, with remaining parts taken from reference TRBV2 and TRBJ2-3, reads EPEVTQTPSHQVTQMGQEVILRCVPISNHLYFYWYRQILGQKVEFLVSFYNNEISEKSEIFDDQFSVERPDGSNFTLKIRSTKLEDSAMYFCASSVSTDTQYFGPGTRLTVL.

The chain links TRBV10-3 to TRBJ1-5; TRBD1 aligns across 8 bases. With V trimmed by 0 bases and J by 3 bases, 7 bases remained unmatched. Germline V gene lookup returns CDR1 ENHRY and CDR2 SYGVKD. The CDR3 is made up of 17 amino acids. The CDR3 DNA reads as TGTGCCATCAGTGAGTCCTTGGGACAGGCCCTCAATCAGCCCCAGCATTTT. Protein product: CAISESLGQALNQPQHF.

The chain uses TRBV5-4 and TRBJ2-3; D unclear. Germline lookup yields CDR1 SGHNT and CDR2 YYREEE (reference sequence). The CDR3 totals 13 residues. With 0 bases removed from V and 3 bases from J, the gap between germline ends came to 5 bases. Written as DNA, the CDR3 is TGTGCCAGCAGCTTGGGGCGGACAGATACGCAGTATTTT. Amino acids: CASSLGRTDTQYF. Drawing the rest from reference TRBV5-4 and TRBJ2-3, the complete variable domain is ETGVTQSPTHLIKTRGQQVTLRCSSQSGHNTVSWYQQALGQGPQFIFQYYREEENGRGNFPPRFSGLQFPNYSSELNVNALELDDSALYLCASSLGRTDTQYFGPGTRLTVL.

The J gene is TRBJ2-5, the V gene TRBV13, with 9 bases matching TRBD2. The ends lost 2 bases at V and 4 bases at J; junction bases unmatched: 11. Germline V CDR1 and CDR2: PRHDT, FYEKMQ (reference sequence). This CDR3 contains 17 residues. As DNA, the CDR3 is TGTGCCAGCAGCTTACTCCCCGCGGGGGGGGGACGAGAGACCCAGTACTTC. Its protein product is CASSLLPAGGGRETQYF.

V and J are TRBV19 and TRBJ1-6; no firm D call. Trimming shortened V by 0 bases and J by 6 bases, and 12 bases separated the two germline ends. Germline V lookup: CDR1 LNHDA, CDR2 SQIVND (reference sequence). This CDR3 contains 16 residues. The CDR3 protein is CASSIDLPTSNSPLHF. The CDR3 coding sequence is TGTGCCAGTAGTATAGATCTCCCGACAAGTAATTCACCCCTCCACTTT.

V gene TRBV25-1 combines with J gene TRBJ1-1; 7 bases match TRBD1. The junction had 13 bases not matched to a gene; V was cut back by 6 bases and J by 0 bases. Germline V gene sequence: CDR1 MGHDK, CDR2 SYGVNS. The CDR3 covers 17 residues. In DNA, the CDR3 is TGTGCCAGCAGGGTATCCAGGGGGACGGCCATGAACACTGAAGCTTTCTTT. Translating gives CASRVSRGTAMNTEAFF.

The chain combines TRBV7-2 with TRBJ1-5, with TRBD1 matching 7 bases. The V gene end was trimmed by 5 bases and the J gene end by 4 bases; junction bases not matched to a gene: 5. This CDR3 region has 14 residues. Germline V CDR1 and CDR2: SGHTA, FQGNSA. CDR3 amino acids: CASSATGLNQPQHF. The CDR3 DNA is TGTGCCAGCAGCGCGACAGGGTTGAATCAGCCCCAGCATTTT.

This clone was picked up one time. The chain links TRBV7-9 to TRBJ2-1, with D perhaps TRBD2 (5 bases). The length of the CDR3 is 16 residues. The germline CDR1 and CDR2 sequences are SEHNR and FQNEAQ (reference sequence). Trimming stripped 2 bases from V and 6 bases from J, with 17 bases between. Here the CDR3 reads CASSLKTTSRFNEQFF. The CDR3 nucleotides are TGTGCCAGCAGCTTAAAGACTACGAGTAGGTTCAATGAGCAGTTCTTC.

This chain's CDR3 is CASGRQGASGYTF. The CDR3 bases are TGTGCCAGCGGACGACAGGGGGCGTCGGGCTACACCTTC. The rearrangement joins TRBV4-2 to TRBJ1-2; 10 bases line up with TRBD1. J gave up 8 bases and V 8 bases, and 8 bases lay outside the gene matches. The CDR3 runs 13 residues. Germline CDR1 and CDR2: LGHNA and YNFKEQ.

CDR3 in amino acids: CAGGTSGRGTDTQYF. CDR3 nucleotides: TGTGCCGGAGGGACTAGCGGGAGGGGAACAGATACGCAGTATTTT. The chain combines TRBV2 with TRBJ2-3, with TRBD2 identical over 16 bases. This CDR3 has 15 amino acids. Per the germline V gene, CDR1 is SNHLY and CDR2 is FYNNEI. V was clipped by 11 bases and J by 3 bases; unmatched bases: 5. Combining the CDR3 with reference TRBV2 and TRBJ2-3 gives the whole variable domain EPEVTQTPSHQVTQMGQEVILRCVPISNHLYFYWYRQILGQKVEFLVSFYNNEISEKSEIFDDQFSVERPDGSNFTLKIRSTKLEDSAMYFCAGGTSGRGTDTQYFGPGTRLTVL.

This clone was counted a few times. The V call is TRBV6-1, the J call TRBJ1-3; weak D call: TRBD1 (6 bases). The CDR3 is made up of 13 amino acids. Trimming shortened V by 6 bases and J by 3 bases, and 9 bases separated the two germline ends. The V gene's germline CDR1 is MNHNS and CDR2 SASEGT. CDR3 nucleotide sequence: TGTGCCAGCAGCCAGACAGGTGGAAACACCATATATTTT. This codes for CASSQTGGNTIYF.

The chain couples TRBV18 to TRBJ1-1, with D tentatively TRBD1 (6 bases). Trimming removed 4 bases at V and 1 base at J, with 7 bases between. Germline V gives CDR1 KGHSH, CDR2 LQKENI. The CDR3 loop spans 13 amino acids. CDR3 sequence reads: CASSRGQNTEAFF. CDR3 coding DNA: TGTGCCAGCTCACGGGGACAGAACACTGAAGCTTTCTTT.

This chain links TRBV27 with TRBJ1-6; D may be TRBD1 (6 bases). CDR1 is MNHEY and CDR2 is SMNVEV in the germline V gene (reference sequence). The CDR3 totals 13 residues. V was shortened by 10 bases and J by 6 bases, with 13 bases between the two germline ends. The CDR3 nucleotides are TGTGCCACCGGTAGGGGGGGTAATTCACCCCTCCACTTT. It yields the protein CATGRGGNSPLHF.

J is TRBJ2-5 and V is TRBV9; TRBD1 agrees at 10 bases. The CDR3 has 16 amino acids. V was pared by 3 bases and J by 9 bases, with 14 bases of the junction left unmatched. Germline V gene data show CDR1 as SGDLS and CDR2 as YYNGEE. The CDR3: CASSEGSGTGEKAQYF. DNA of the CDR3: TGTGCCAGCAGCGAGGGATCCGGGACAGGGGAGAAAGCCCAGTACTTC. The full variable domain, rest sourced from reference TRBV9 and TRBJ2-5, is DSGVTQTPKHLITATGQRVTLRCSPRSGDLSVYWYQQSLDQGLQFLIQYYNGEERAKGNILERFSAQQFPDLHSELNLSSLELGDSALYFCASSEGSGTGEKAQYFGPGTRLLVL.

V usage is TRBV6-5 and J usage is TRBJ2-1; 8 nucleotides agree with TRBD2. CDR3 size: 15 residues. With 6 bases clipped from V and 8 bases from J, the junction kept 12 bases outside the gene matches. Germline V gene sequence: CDR1 MNHEY, CDR2 SVGAGI. The CDR3 coding sequence is TGTGCCAGCAGCGAGCGGGAGAATCCCGCGGATGAGCAGTTCTTC. Amino acid sequence: CASSERENPADEQFF.

The rearrangement uses TRBV19 and TRBJ1-1, with 7 bases lining up with TRBD1. After removal of 4 bases from V and 0 bases from J, the junction contained 8 bases not matched to a gene. The length of the CDR3 is 16 residues. Germline CDR1 LNHDA, CDR2 SQIVND (reference sequence). The CDR3 sequence: CASSTTGLGMNTEAFF. The CDR3, as DNA: TGTGCCAGTAGTACGACAGGGCTCGGGATGAACACTGAAGCTTTCTTT.

This chain connects TRBV6-1 to TRBJ2-7; a weak D match, TRBD1 (5 bases). The CDR3 covers 14 residues. The germline CDR1 and CDR2 sequences are MNHNS and SASEGT. Deletions cut 4 bases from V and 5 bases from J, with 15 bases between. CDR3 in amino acids: CASSGTRLGDEQYF. CDR3 DNA sequence: TGTGCCAGCAGTGGTACACGGCTAGGGGACGAGCAGTACTTC.

The sample holds one count of this clone. The V gene is TRBV4-2, the J gene TRBJ1-1; D is unclear. Per germline, CDR1 LGHNA and CDR2 YNFKEQ. CDR3 length: 15 residues. The V gene lost 1 base and the J gene lost 1 base, with 10 bases spanning the gap. The CDR3 region is CASSQGGRPNTEAFF. DNA for the CDR3: TGTGCCAGCAGCCAAGGAGGCAGACCGAACACTGAAGCTTTCTTT.

The CDR3 DNA sequence: TGTGCCAGCAGTGGGGCGGGGGGCGGATTGGGAGAGACCCAGTACTTC. As protein: CASSGAGGGLGETQYF. V usage is TRBV6-4 and J usage is TRBJ2-5; 8 bases are shared with TRBD2. This CDR3 comprises 16 residues. CDR1 and CDR2 (germline): MRHNA, SNTAGT. J was trimmed by 4 bases and V by 4 bases; bases with no gene match: 11.

This clone appeared a single time. The chain links TRBV7-3 to TRBJ2-2, with D perhaps matching TRBD1 (6 bases). Germline CDR1 is SGHTA and CDR2 is FQGTGA. V lost 0 bases to trimming and J lost 8 bases, with 10 bases between them. This CDR3 is 14 amino acids long. This chain's CDR3 is CASSLTGARGELFF. The DNA for the CDR3 is TGTGCCAGCAGCTTAACGGGGGCACGGGGGGAGCTGTTTTTT.

The CDR3 bases are TGTGCCAGCAGCCAAACAGGGGGCGCAACCCACGAGCAGTACTTC. Translated, it gives CASSQTGGATHEQYF. The V gene is TRBV7-8, the J gene TRBJ2-7, with TRBD1 identical over 9 bases. Germline loops: CDR1 SGHVS, CDR2 FQNEAQ. CDR3 length: 15 amino acids. With 5 bases clipped from V and 5 bases from J, the junction kept 10 bases outside the gene matches. Variable domain in full (rest from reference TRBV7-8 and TRBJ2-7): GAGVSQSPRYKVAKRGQDVALRCDPISGHVSLFWYQQALGQGPEFLTYFQNEAQLDKSGLPSDRFFAERPEGSVSTLKIQRTQQEDSAVYLCASSQTGGATHEQYFGPGTRLTVT.

The chain couples TRBV19 to TRBJ2-1; 8 positions match TRBD1. CDR1 is LNHDA and CDR2 is SQIVND in the germline V gene (reference sequence). This CDR3 comprises 14 residues. V dropped 5 bases and J dropped 10; count of bases not matched to a gene: 10. The CDR3 region has the DNA TGTGCCAGTAGTCCTCGGCAGGGGGCGGGGGAGCAGTTCTTC. Translation gives CASSPRQGAGEQFF.

V usage is TRBV6-6 and J usage is TRBJ1-1; 8 positions agree with TRBD1. Germline V gene sequence: CDR1 MNHNY, CDR2 SVGAGI (reference sequence). This CDR3 spans 16 amino acids. V was pared by 6 bases and J by 0 bases, with 9 bases of the junction left unmatched. The CDR3 sequence: CASSRRQGPVNTEAFF. In DNA form, the CDR3 reads TGTGCCAGCAGCCGCCGACAGGGGCCCGTGAACACTGAAGCTTTCTTT.

The rearrangement uses TRBV10-3 and TRBJ1-1; weak D call: TRBD1 (6 bases). CDR1 ENHRY and CDR2 SYGVKD come from the germline V gene. Trimming left V 10 bases short and J 1 base short, with 13 bases between. This CDR3 is 13 amino acids long. The CDR3 sequence: CATKDRTNTEAFF. CDR3 in DNA: TGTGCCACGAAAGACAGGACGAACACTGAAGCTTTCTTT.

The chain couples TRBV7-3 to TRBJ1-2; maybe TRBD1 (6 bases). This CDR3 region has 14 residues. V dropped 6 bases and J dropped 3 bases, with 14 bases sitting between them. Germline CDR1 SGHTA, CDR2 FQGTGA. The CDR3 sequence: CASSRDNGDYGYTF. DNA of the CDR3: TGTGCCAGCAGTAGGGACAACGGAGACTATGGCTACACCTTC.